This TCR beta chain was observed in a study of T cells after yellow fever vaccination. As to this clonotype: Its matching antigen is unknown.

Trimming removed 4 bases from V and 9 bases from J, with 16 bases in between. The CDR3 consists of 13 residues. Germline V gives CDR1 GTSNPN, CDR2 SVGIG (reference sequence). Making TCR cDNA involved 5'RACE template switching, which added UMIs and a universal primer site. TCRdb re-called the 5' RACE reads through MiXCR, storing one row per CDR3 protein. This table holds 550,000 or so distinct CDR3 sequences, approximately 21% found once. Study observations and caveats: Repertoires obtained by FACS sorting could include abundant clonotypes that entered as contaminants from the bulk population. Subsequent to the booster, the majority of primary-vaccination clones reappeared (around 96% CD4, 88% CD8).

This TCR came from a man aged 25-40 years who received the YFV17D yellow fever vaccine. The chain joins TRBV30 to TRBJ2-1, with D possibly called TRBD1 or TRBD2 (5 bases each). The sample here was PBMCs, taken 15 days after the yellow fever booster vaccination. CDR3 nucleotide sequence: TGTGCCTGGATTCTAGGGGAGTTCGGTGAGCAGTTCTTC. Amino acids: CAWILGEFGEQFF.